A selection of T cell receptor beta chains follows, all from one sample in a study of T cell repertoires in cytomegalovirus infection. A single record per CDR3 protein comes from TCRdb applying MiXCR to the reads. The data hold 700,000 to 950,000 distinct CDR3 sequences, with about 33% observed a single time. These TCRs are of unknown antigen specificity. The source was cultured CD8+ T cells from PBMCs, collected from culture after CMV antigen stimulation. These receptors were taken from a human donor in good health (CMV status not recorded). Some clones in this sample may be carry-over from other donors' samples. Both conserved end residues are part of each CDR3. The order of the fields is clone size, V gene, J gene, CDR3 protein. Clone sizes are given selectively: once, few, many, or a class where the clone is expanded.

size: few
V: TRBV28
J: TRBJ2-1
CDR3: CASNLRKERGNEQFF

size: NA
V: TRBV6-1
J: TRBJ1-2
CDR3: CASSPKFLTVYGYTF

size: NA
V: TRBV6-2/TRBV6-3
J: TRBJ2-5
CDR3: CASSPKGGATQETQYF

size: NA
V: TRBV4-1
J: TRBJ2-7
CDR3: CASSQVNGGASYEQYF

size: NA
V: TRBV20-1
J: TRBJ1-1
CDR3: CSALTGDDTEAFF

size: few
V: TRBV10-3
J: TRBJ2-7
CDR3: CAISEPYTKVGGSYEQYF

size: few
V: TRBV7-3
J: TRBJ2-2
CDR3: CASSPDLGGFSGELFF

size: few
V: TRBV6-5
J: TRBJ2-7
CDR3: CASSYIEGRSHEQYF

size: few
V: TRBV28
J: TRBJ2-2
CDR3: CATTVYWTGGTGELFF

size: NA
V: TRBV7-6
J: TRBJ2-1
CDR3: CVSSWETSGGPLGEQFF

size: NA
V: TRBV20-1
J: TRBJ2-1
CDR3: CSATISGILRGNEQFF

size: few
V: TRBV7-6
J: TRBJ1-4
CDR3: CASSLDGGPGEKLFF

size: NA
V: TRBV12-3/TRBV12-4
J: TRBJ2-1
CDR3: CAIWDRDSSYNEQFF

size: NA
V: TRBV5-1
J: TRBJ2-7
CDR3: CASTWDRTSGTYEQYF

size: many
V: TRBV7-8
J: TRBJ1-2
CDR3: CASSRRRAGYTF

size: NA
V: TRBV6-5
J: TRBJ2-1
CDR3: CASSYSMVAEQFF

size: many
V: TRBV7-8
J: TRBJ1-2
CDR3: CASSLGQGTMYGYTF

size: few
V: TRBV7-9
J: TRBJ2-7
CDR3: CASSPPTGAWEQYF

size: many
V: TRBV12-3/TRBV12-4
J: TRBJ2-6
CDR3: CASSLPGANVLTF

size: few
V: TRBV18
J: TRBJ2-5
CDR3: CASSPPLRGPQETQYF

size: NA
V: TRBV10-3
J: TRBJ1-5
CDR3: CAISEVTGYQPQHF

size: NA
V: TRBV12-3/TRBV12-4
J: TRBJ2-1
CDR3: CASSLVPPPSGTGGGDEQFF

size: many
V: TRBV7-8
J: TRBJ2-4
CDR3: CASNQAPGVKNIQYF

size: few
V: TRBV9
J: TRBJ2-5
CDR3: CASSVASGLGETQYF

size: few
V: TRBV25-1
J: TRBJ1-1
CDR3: CASSTRGPQNTEAFF

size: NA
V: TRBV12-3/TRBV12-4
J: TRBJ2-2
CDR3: CASSPRLSGELFF